The 18 T cell receptor beta chains below were found in one sample sequenced in a study of shared clonotypes between healthy human individuals. The data were produced by immunoSEQ multiplex PCR, yet TCRdb's version contains in-frame clones alone and is incomplete. The table has about 2.4 million clones, roughly nine tenths seen once. Source material: naive CD4+ T cells sorted from blood. The subset is: CD45RA+ positively selected. Every receptor here comes from a man aged 18 to 30 in good health.

The chain joins TRBV9 to TRBJ2-1; 8 positions match TRBD1. Losses at the gene ends were 0 bases for V and 7 bases for J; bases not matched to a gene: 6. Germline V gene sequence: CDR1 SGDLS, CDR2 YYNGEE. This CDR3 comprises 15 residues. The CDR3 nucleotides are TGTGCCAGCAGCGTAGCGGATGGACAGGGTAATGAGCAGTTCTTC. Its translation: CASSVADGQGNEQFF.

As for this clone: Other DNA sequences from this sample encode an identical CDR3 as well. The rearrangement links TRBV6-6 to TRBJ2-5; possible D gene TRBD1, 6 bases. The end of the DNA fits TRBJ2-7 better, so the J call may be wrong. CDR1 and CDR2 from the germline V gene are MNHNY and SVGAGI (reference sequence). This CDR3 comprises 14 residues. This chain's CDR3 is CASSYSRGSYEQYF. CDR3 in DNA: TGTGCCAGCAGTTACTCCAGGGGCTCCTACGAGCAGTACTTC.

This clone was recorded once. The gene calls are TRBV18 and TRBJ1-1, with D tentatively TRBD1 (6 bases). This CDR3 is built from 14 residues. V lost 6 bases to trimming and J lost 0 bases, with 11 bases between them. Per germline, CDR1 KGHSH and CDR2 LQKENI. CDR3 loop: CASSRGGVNTEAFF. The CDR3 DNA sequence: TGTGCCAGCTCCCGAGGGGGGGTGAACACTGAAGCTTTCTTT.

V is TRBV2 and J is TRBJ1-5, with D tentatively TRBD1 (5 bases). CDR1 is SNHLY and CDR2 is FYNNEI in the germline V gene. V was pared by 6 bases and J by 0 bases, with 12 bases between. This CDR3 is built from 15 residues. Here the CDR3 reads CASSREGASNQPQHF. In nucleotides, the CDR3 is TGTGCCAGCAGCAGGGAAGGGGCTAGCAATCAGCCCCAGCATTTT.

As to this clone: One junction end disagrees with the germline gene, perhaps due to a read error. This chain connects TRBV5-4 to TRBJ2-1; no clear D gene. The CDR3 contains 12 residues. Looked up from germline, CDR1 is SGHNT and CDR2 is YYREEE (reference sequence). CDR3 sequence reads: CASSLGVNGQFF. The CDR3 coding sequence is TGTGCCAGCAGCTTAGGAGTAAATGGGCAGTTCTTC.

A note on this clone: Other DNA variants within this sample encode the same CDR3. V is TRBV18 and J is TRBJ1-6; D perhaps matches TRBD1 (5 bases). V was shortened by 6 bases and J by 3 bases, with 12 bases between the two germline ends. The length of the CDR3 is 15 residues. The germline V gene has CDR1 KGHSH and CDR2 LQKENI. CDR3 loop: CASSPTGGYNSPLHF. As DNA, the CDR3 is TGTGCCAGCTCGCCCACAGGAGGCTATAATTCACCCCTCCACTTT.

As regards this clone: One end of the junction is discordant with germline, which a read error may explain. The CDR3 loop is CASSPRGEAFF. CDR3 bases: TGTGCCAGCTCGCCACGGGGCGAAGCTTTCTTT. This sequence joins TRBV18 and TRBJ1-1, with D possibly being TRBD1 (5 bases). This CDR3 contains 11 residues. The germline CDR1 and CDR2 sequences are KGHSH and LQKENI.

The V gene is TRBV30, the J gene TRBJ2-3; tentatively, D is TRBD2 (7 bases). Trimming stripped 1 base from V and 4 bases from J, with 21 bases between. The CDR3 contains 17 residues. Germline V gene data show CDR1 as GTSNPN and CDR2 as SVGIG (reference sequence). The CDR3 coding sequence is TGTGCCTGGAGTGGACTTTTCGGGGGGCCTCCGTCAGATACGCAGTATTTT. The encoded protein is CAWSGLFGGPPSDTQYF. Based on the CDR3 plus reference TRBV30 and TRBJ2-3, the full variable domain is SQTIHQWPATLVQPVGSPLSLECTVEGTSNPNLYWYRQAAGRGLQLLFYSVGIGQISSEVPQNLSASRPQDRQFILSSKKLLLSDSGFYLCAWSGLFGGPPSDTQYFGPGTRLTVL.

V gene TRBV5-1 combines with J gene TRBJ2-7; D uncertain. The CDR3 sequence is 15 residues long. V was pared by 1 base and J by 3 bases, with 14 bases between. Germline V lookup: CDR1 SGHRS, CDR2 YFSETQ. The CDR3 here is CASSLRPLVRYEQYF. The CDR3 DNA is TGCGCCAGCAGCTTGCGACCTTTGGTTCGCTACGAGCAGTACTTC.

As concerns this clone: Other nucleotide sequences from this sample produce the same CDR3. This chain connects TRBV29-1 to TRBJ1-5; D gene unclear. Germline CDR1 is SQVTM and CDR2 is ANQGSEA. The CDR3 consists of 13 residues. Trimming took off 6 bases at V and 1 base at J, with 10 bases between the two ends. CDR3 in amino acids: CSVRTGSNQPQHF. CDR3 in DNA: TGCAGCGTGCGGACGGGGAGCAATCAGCCCCAGCATTTT.

This sequence joins TRBV28 and TRBJ2-1, with TRBD1 matching over 7 bases. Germline V gene data show CDR1 as MDHEN and CDR2 as SYDVKM. The V and J ends lost 6 bases and 0 bases, in that order; junction bases with no gene match: 8. The CDR3 has 16 amino acids. The DNA of the CDR3 is TGTGCCAGCAGCCCAGGACAGGTGCTCTCCTACAATGAGCAGTTCTTC. Protein: CASSPGQVLSYNEQFF.

This clone was seen more than once but under ten times. The J gene is TRBJ1-2, the V gene TRBV18; D is unclear. Deletions cut 3 bases from V and 14 bases from J, with 16 bases between. The length of the CDR3 is 12 residues. Germline V gene sequence: CDR1 KGHSH, CDR2 LQKENI. The CDR3: CASSPLDQSGTF. The CDR3 bases are TGTGCCAGCTCACCCCTGGACCAGTCGGGAACCTTC.

CDR3 region: CASSLRAGRGSFFSYEQYF. The CDR3 DNA is TGTGCCAGCAGCTTGAGAGCGGGGCGGGGCAGTTTCTTTTCCTACGAGCAGTACTTC. This sequence joins TRBV7-2 and TRBJ2-7; TRBD2 aligns across 7 bases. The junction had 18 bases not matched to a gene; V was cut back by 3 bases and J by 1 base. This CDR3 is 19 amino acids long. The V gene's germline CDR1 is SGHTA and CDR2 FQGNSA.

The rearrangement uses TRBV6-1 and TRBJ1-2, with D perhaps matching TRBD1 (6 bases). Trimming took 10 bases from V and 4 from J, leaving 22 bases between them. Germline CDR1 MNHNS, CDR2 SASEGT. The CDR3 consists of 15 residues. The CDR3 reads CATERSPQGTYGYTF. The CDR3 DNA follows: TGTGCCACCGAACGATCCCCACAGGGTACCTATGGCTACACCTTC.

V gene TRBV28 combines with J gene TRBJ1-3; TRBD1 might be the D (5 bases). The V gene lost 6 bases and the J gene lost 13 bases, with 13 bases spanning the gap. The V gene's germline CDR1 is MDHEN and CDR2 SYDVKM. The CDR3 spans 11 residues. CDR3 amino acids: CASSLGGGIYF. The CDR3 DNA sequence: TGTGCCAGCAGCCTCGGGGGGGGAATATATTTT.

The V call is TRBV19, the J call TRBJ1-5; D not certain. The V end was cut by 5 bases, the J end by 4 bases, with 15 bases between. Germline V lookup: CDR1 LNHDA, CDR2 SQIVND (reference sequence). The length of the CDR3 is 15 residues. The CDR3 here is CASSDRAPLNQPQHF. The DNA for the CDR3 is TGTGCCAGTAGTGACCGGGCCCCGTTAAATCAGCCCCAGCATTTT. Together with reference TRBV19 and TRBJ1-5, the CDR3 gives the full variable domain: DGGITQSPKYLFRKEGQNVTLSCEQNLNHDAMYWYRQDPGQGLRLIYYSQIVNDFQKGDIAEGYSVSREKKESFPLTVTSAQKNPTAFYLCASSDRAPLNQPQHFGDGTRLSIL.

The chain combines TRBV5-1 with TRBJ2-5; 9 nucleotides match TRBD1. V lost 2 bases, J lost 4 bases, and 6 bases stayed unmatched. Germline CDR1 is SGHRS and CDR2 is YFSETQ. The CDR3 is 15 residues long. CDR3 nucleotides: TGCGCCAGCAGCTTTCGACAGGGGGGACGAGAGACCCAGTACTTC. Encoded protein: CASSFRQGGRETQYF.

The rearrangement uses TRBV4-1 and TRBJ2-1; 8 bases match TRBD2. The germline CDR1 and CDR2 sequences are MGHRA and YSYEKL. There are 17 residues in the CDR3. With 0 bases clipped from V and 4 bases from J, the junction kept 8 bases outside the gene matches. CDR3 amino acids: CASSQDSPGGHYNEQFF. CDR3 nucleotide sequence: TGCGCCAGCAGCCAAGATAGCCCGGGGGGGCATTACAATGAGCAGTTCTTC.